In its sample, the clone carrying this TCR beta chain was seen many times. What it recognizes is unknown. This sample stems from a study of early T cells in non-severe SARS-CoV-2 infection. In the study overall: Sequencing used unsorted whole-blood bulk RNA, so chains lack pairing. Overall study findings and caveats: Matching with VDJdb favored anti-spike CD8 responses (missing private and CD4 specificities).

The library protocol tagged individual cDNA molecules with unique molecular identifiers. A single record per CDR3 protein comes from TCRdb applying MiXCR to the 5' RACE reads. The sample includes roughly 56,000 distinct CDR3 sequences, 10% to 13% seen only once; the top ten take 6.5%. The V and J ends lost 2 bases and 7 bases, in that order; junction bases with no gene match: 3. Germline-derived CDR1 and CDR2 are DFQATT and SNEGSKA (reference sequence). CDR3 length equals 14 residues. This chain links TRBV20-1 with TRBJ2-5; 14 bases map to TRBD2. The receptor comes from an adult who was a healthcare worker with PCR-confirmed SARS-CoV-2 infection or an uninfected control (not recorded which). Sequenced material: whole blood. The CDR3 coding sequence is TGCAGTGCTAGACTGGGACTAGCGGGAGCGACCCAGTACTTC. It specifies CSARLGLAGATQYF.